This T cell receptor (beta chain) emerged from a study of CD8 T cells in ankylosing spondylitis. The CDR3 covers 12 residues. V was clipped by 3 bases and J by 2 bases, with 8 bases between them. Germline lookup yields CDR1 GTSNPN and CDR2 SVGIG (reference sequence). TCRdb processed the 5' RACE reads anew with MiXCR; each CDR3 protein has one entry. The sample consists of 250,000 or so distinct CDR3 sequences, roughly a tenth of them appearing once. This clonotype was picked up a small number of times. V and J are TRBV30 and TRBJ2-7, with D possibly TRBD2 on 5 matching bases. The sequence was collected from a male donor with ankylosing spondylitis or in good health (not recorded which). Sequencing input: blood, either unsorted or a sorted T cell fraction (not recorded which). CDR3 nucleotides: TGTGCCTGGAGATCCGGGGCCTACGAGCAGTACTTC. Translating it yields CAWRSGAYEQYF. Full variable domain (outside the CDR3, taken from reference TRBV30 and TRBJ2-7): SQTIHQWPATLVQPVGSPLSLECTVEGTSNPNLYWYRQAAGRGLQLLFYSVGIGQISSEVPQNLSASRPQDRQFILSSKKLLLSDSGFYLCAWRSGAYEQYFGPGTRLTVT.